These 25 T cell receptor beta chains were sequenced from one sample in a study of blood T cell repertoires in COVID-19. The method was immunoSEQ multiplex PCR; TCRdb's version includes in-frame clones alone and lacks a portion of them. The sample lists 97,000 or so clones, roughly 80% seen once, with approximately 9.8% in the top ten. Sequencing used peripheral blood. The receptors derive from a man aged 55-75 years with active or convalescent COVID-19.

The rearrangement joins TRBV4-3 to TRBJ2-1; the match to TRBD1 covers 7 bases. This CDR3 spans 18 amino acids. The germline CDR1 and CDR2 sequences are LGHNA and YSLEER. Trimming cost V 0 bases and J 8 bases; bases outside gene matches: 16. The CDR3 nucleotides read TGCGCCAGCAGCCAAGATACCCACAGGGGCTTACCAATCGATGAGCAGTTCTTC. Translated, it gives CASSQDTHRGLPIDEQFF.

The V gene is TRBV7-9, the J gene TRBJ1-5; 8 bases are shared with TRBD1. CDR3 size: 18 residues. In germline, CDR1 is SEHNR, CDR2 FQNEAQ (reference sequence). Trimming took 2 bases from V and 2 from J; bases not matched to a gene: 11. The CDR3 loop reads CASSLSAGGPDGNQPQHF. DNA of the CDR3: TGTGCCAGCAGCTTATCGGCAGGGGGCCCGGATGGCAATCAGCCCCAGCATTTT.

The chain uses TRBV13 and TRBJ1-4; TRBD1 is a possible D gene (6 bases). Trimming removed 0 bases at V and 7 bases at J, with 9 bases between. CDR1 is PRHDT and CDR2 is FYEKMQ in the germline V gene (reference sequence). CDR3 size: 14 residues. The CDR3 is CASSLGQGGEKLFF. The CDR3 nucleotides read TGTGCCAGCAGCTTAGGACAGGGCGGTGAAAAACTGTTTTTT.

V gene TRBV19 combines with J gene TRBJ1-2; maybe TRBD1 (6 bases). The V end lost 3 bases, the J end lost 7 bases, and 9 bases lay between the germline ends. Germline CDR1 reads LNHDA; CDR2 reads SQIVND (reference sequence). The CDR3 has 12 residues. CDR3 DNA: TGTGCCAGTAGTATCACAGGGTTTGGCTACACCTTC. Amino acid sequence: CASSITGFGYTF.

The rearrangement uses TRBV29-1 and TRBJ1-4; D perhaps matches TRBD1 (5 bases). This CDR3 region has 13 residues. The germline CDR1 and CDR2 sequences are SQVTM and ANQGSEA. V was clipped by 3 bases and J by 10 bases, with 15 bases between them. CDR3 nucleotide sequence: TGCAGCGTTGAGCGGGACTCCGGCAGAAAACTGTTTTTT. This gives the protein CSVERDSGRKLFF.

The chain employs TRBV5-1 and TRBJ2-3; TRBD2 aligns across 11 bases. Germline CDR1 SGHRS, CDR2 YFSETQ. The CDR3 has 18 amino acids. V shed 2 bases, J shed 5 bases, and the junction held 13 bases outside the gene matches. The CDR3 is CASSLAPASGGRIDTQYF. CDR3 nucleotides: TGCGCCAGCAGCTTAGCCCCGGCTAGCGGGGGGAGAATAGATACGCAGTATTTT.

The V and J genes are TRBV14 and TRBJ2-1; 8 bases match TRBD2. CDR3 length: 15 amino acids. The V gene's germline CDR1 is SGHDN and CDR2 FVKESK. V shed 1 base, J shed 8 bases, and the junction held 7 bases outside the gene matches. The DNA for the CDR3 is TGTGCCAGCAGCCAAGGTCAGCGGGAGTGGGATGAGCAGTTCTTC. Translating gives CASSQGQREWDEQFF. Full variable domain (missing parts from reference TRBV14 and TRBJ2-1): EAGVTQFPSHSVIEKGQTVTLRCDPISGHDNLYWYRRVMGKEIKFLLHFVKESKQDESGMPNNRFLAERTGGTYSTLKVQPAELEDSGVYFCASSQGQREWDEQFFGPGTRLTVL.

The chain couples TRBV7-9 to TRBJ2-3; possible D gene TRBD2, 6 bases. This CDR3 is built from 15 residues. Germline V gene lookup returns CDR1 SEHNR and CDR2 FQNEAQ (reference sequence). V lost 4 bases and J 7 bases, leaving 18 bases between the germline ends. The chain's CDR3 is CASSSQRAPPYTQYF. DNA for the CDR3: TGTGCCAGCAGCTCGCAGCGGGCCCCCCCTTATACGCAGTATTTT.

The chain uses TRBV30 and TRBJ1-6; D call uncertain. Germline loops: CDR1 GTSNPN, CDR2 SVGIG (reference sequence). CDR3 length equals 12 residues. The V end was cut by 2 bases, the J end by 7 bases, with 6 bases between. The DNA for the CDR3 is TGTGCCTGGAGTCCGAGGAATTCACCCCTCCACTTT. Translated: CAWSPRNSPLHF.

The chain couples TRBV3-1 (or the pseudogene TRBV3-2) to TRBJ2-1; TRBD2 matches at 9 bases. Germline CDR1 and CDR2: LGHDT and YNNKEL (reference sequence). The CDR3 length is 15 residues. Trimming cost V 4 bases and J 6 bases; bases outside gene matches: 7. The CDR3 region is CASSRTGTSFNEQFF. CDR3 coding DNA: TGTGCCAGCAGCCGAACCGGGACTAGCTTCAATGAGCAGTTCTTC.

CDR3 in DNA: TGTGCCAGCAGACCCCCCTGTTTGGAGGGCCCGAAAGAGACCCAGTACTTC. Residues: CASRPPCLEGPKETQYF. The V gene is TRBV21-1, the J gene TRBJ2-5; the DNA was not used to check the table's D call, TRBD2. TRBV21-1 is a known pseudogene. The CDR3 has 17 amino acids.

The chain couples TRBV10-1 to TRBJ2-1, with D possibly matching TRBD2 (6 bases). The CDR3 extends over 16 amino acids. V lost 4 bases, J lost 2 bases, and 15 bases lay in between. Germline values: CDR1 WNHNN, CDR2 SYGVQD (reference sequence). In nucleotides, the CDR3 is TGCGCCAGCAGTGCCCCCGGGCGGGACGCCTACAATGAGCAGTTCTTC. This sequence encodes CASSAPGRDAYNEQFF.

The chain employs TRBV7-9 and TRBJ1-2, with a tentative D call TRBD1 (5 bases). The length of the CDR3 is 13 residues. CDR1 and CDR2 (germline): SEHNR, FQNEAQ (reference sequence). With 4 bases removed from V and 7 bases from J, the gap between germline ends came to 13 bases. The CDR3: CASSYPGTSGYTF. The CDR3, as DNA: TGTGCCAGCAGCTATCCCGGGACTTCTGGCTACACCTTC.

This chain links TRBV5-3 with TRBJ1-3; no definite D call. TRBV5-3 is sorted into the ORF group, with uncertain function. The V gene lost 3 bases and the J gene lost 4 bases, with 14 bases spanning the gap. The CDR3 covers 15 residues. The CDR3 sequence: CARSSKIGRGNTIYF. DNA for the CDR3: TGTGCCAGAAGCTCTAAGATAGGGAGGGGAAACACCATATATTTT.

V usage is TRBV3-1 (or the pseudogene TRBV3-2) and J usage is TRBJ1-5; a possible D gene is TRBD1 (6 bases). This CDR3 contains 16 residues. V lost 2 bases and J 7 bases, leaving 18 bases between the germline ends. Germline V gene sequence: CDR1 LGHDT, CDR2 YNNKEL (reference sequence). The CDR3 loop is CASSQSAGAQGQPQHF. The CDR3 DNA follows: TGTGCCAGCAGCCAAAGCGCGGGGGCCCAGGGGCAGCCCCAGCATTTT.

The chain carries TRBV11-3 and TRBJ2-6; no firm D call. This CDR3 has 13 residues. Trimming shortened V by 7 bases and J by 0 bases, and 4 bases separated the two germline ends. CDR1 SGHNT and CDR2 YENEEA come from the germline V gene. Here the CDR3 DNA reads TGTGCCAGCACATTCTCTGGGGCCAACGTCCTGACTTTC. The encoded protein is CASTFSGANVLTF.

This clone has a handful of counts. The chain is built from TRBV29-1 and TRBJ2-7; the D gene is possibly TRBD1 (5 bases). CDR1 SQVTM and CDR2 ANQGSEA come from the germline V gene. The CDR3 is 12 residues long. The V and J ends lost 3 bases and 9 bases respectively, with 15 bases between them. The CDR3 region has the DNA TGCAGCGTTGAGGTAATTCAGGGCACGCAGTACGTC. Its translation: CSVEVIQGTQYV.

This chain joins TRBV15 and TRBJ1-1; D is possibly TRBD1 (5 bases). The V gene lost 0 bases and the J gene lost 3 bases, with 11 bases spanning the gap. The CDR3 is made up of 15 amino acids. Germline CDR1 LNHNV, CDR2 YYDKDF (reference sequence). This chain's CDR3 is CATSRDRGSYTEAFF. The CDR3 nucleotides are TGTGCCACCAGCAGAGATCGGGGGTCGTACACTGAAGCTTTCTTT. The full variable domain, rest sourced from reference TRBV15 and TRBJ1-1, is DAMVIQNPRYQVTQFGKPVTLSCSQTLNHNVMYWYQQKSSQAPKLLFHYYDKDFNNEADTPDNFQSRRPNTSFCFLDIRSPGLGDTAMYLCATSRDRGSYTEAFFGQGTRLTVV.

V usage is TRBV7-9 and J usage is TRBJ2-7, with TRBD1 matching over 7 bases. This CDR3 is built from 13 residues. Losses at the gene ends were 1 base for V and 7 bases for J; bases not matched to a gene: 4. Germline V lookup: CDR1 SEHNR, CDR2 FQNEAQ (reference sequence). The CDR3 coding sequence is TGTGCCAGCAGCTTAGGACAGGGTGGAGAGCAGTACGTC. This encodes CASSLGQGGEQYV.

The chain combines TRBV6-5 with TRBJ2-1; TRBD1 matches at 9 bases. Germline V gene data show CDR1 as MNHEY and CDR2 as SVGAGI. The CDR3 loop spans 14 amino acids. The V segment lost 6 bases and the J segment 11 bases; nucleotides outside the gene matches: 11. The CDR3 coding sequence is TGTGCCAGCAGCCGGACAGGGGCGGGGAATAAGCAGTTCTTC. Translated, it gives CASSRTGAGNKQFF.

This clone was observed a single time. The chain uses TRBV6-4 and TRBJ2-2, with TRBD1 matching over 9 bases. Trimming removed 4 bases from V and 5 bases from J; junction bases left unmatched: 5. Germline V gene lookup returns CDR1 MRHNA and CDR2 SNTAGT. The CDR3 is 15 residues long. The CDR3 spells CASSAGTGRTGELFF. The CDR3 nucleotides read TGTGCCAGCAGTGCTGGGACAGGGAGAACCGGGGAGCTGTTTTTT.

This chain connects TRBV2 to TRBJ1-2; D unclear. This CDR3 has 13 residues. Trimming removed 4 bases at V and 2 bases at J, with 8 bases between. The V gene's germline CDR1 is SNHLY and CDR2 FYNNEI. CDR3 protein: CASSVGGNYGYTF. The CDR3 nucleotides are TGTGCCAGCAGTGTTGGCGGGAACTATGGCTACACCTTC.

The CDR3 reads CASSQVGSGVYNEQFF. In nucleotides, the CDR3 is TGCGCCAGCAGCCAAGTCGGTAGCGGGGTCTACAATGAGCAGTTCTTC. V and J are TRBV4-3 and TRBJ2-1; TRBD2 matches at 8 bases. CDR1 and CDR2 (germline): LGHNA, YSLEER. V lost 1 base, J lost 3 bases, and 5 bases stayed unmatched. The CDR3 is made up of 16 amino acids.

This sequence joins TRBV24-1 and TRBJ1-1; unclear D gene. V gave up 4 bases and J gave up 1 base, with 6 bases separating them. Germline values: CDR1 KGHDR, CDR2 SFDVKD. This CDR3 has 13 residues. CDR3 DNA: TGTGCCACCAGTGAGGAGTGGAACACTGAAGCTTTCTTT. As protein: CATSEEWNTEAFF.

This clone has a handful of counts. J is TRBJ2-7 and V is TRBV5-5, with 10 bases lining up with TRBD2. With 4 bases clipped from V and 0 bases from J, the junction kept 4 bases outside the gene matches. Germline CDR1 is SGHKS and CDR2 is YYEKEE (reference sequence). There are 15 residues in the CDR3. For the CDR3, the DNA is TGTGCCAGCAGCCCGGGACTAGCGTTCTCCTACGAGCAGTACTTC. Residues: CASSPGLAFSYEQYF.